This passage covers 18 T cell receptor beta chains from one sample sequenced in a study of T cell responses to AZD1222 COVID-19 vaccine. TCRdb keeps only in-frame clones here, not all; method: immunoSEQ multiplex PCR. The table includes tens of thousands of clones, 87% detected once. This specimen consisted of peripheral blood, obtained 28 days after the second AZD1222 dose. These receptors all stem from an adult who received the AZD1222 COVID-19 vaccine.

The chain has TRBV7-2 and TRBJ2-7; 8 nucleotides line up with TRBD1. The CDR3 spans 16 residues. Germline V gene data show CDR1 as SGHTA and CDR2 as FQGNSA. Trimming took 4 bases from V and 0 from J; bases not matched to a gene: 8. In DNA form, the CDR3 reads TGTGCCAGCAGCTCCCGACAGGGGTGGGGCTCCTACGAGCAGTACTTC. This sequence encodes CASSSRQGWGSYEQYF. The full variable domain, with the rest looked up from reference TRBV7-2 and TRBJ2-7, is GAGVSQSPSNKVTEKGKDVELRCDPISGHTALYWYRQSLGQGLEFLIYFQGNSAPDKSGLPSDRFSAERTGGSVSTLTIQRTQQEDSAVYLCASSSRQGWGSYEQYFGPGTRLTVT.

Only a few counts were recorded for this clone. The rearrangement links TRBV30 to TRBJ1-5; D is possibly TRBD1 (6 bases). Trimming left V 7 bases short and J 0 bases short, with 10 bases between. Germline assignment: CDR1 GTSNPN and CDR2 SVGIG (reference sequence). This CDR3 contains 13 residues. DNA for the CDR3: TGTGCCTCCGGACAGCCTAGCAATCAGCCCCAGCATTTT. Translating it yields CASGQPSNQPQHF.

V is TRBV14 and J is TRBJ1-6; possible D gene TRBD1, 5 bases. This CDR3 region has 14 residues. From germline, CDR1 is SGHDN and CDR2 FVKESK. The germline V and J ends were trimmed by 0 bases and 13 bases, with 13 bases remaining between them. CDR3 loop: CASSQDYSGRPLHF. DNA of the CDR3: TGTGCCAGCAGCCAAGATTATTCAGGGCGGCCCCTCCACTTT.

The chain carries TRBV4-2 and TRBJ2-5; TRBD1 matches at 7 bases. Germline trimming cut 2 bases from V and 2 bases from J; bases unmatched to any gene: 8. The CDR3 covers 16 residues. Germline CDR1 LGHNA, CDR2 YNFKEQ. The CDR3 region is CASSQSGGVGQETQYF. The CDR3 coding sequence is TGTGCCAGCAGCCAATCAGGGGGAGTAGGTCAAGAGACCCAGTACTTC.

The V and J genes are TRBV19 and TRBJ1-5; D is unclear. CDR1 and CDR2 (germline): LNHDA, SQIVND (reference sequence). V dropped 5 bases and J dropped 0 bases, with 20 bases sitting between them. The CDR3 is 18 amino acids. As DNA, the CDR3 is TGTGCCAGTAGTGTCTTTCAAGGGAATACCCATAGCAATCAGCCCCAGCATTTT. As protein: CASSVFQGNTHSNQPQHF.

This rearrangement joins TRBV11-2 to TRBJ1-4; D is unclear. The CDR3 extends over 15 amino acids. CDR1 is SGHAT and CDR2 is FQNNGV in the germline V gene. The V gene lost 5 bases and the J gene lost 8 bases, with 18 bases spanning the gap. This chain's CDR3 is CASSPRMTTQEKLFF. CDR3 nucleotide sequence: TGTGCCAGCAGCCCAAGGATGACGACCCAAGAAAAACTGTTTTTT.

The V gene is TRBV30, the J gene TRBJ1-4; D is ambiguous. The CDR3 is 13 residues long. The V gene lost 5 bases and the J gene lost 3 bases, with 10 bases spanning the gap. Germline V gene lookup returns CDR1 GTSNPN and CDR2 SVGIG (reference sequence). The CDR3 nucleotides are TGTGCCTGGCAAGGGAGATCTAATGAAAAACTGTTTTTT. Translating it yields CAWQGRSNEKLFF.

The genes are TRBV28 and TRBJ1-1; D gene ambiguous. Trimming took off 7 bases at V and 0 bases at J, with 15 bases between the two ends. This CDR3 comprises 15 residues. CDR1 is MDHEN and CDR2 is SYDVKM in the germline V gene. CDR3 nucleotide sequence: TGTGCCAGCACACCTTCACAGCGATTGAACACTGAAGCTTTCTTT. This codes for CASTPSQRLNTEAFF.

A word on this clone: Other DNA sequences in this specimen translate into the identical CDR3. The chain combines TRBV5-1 with TRBJ2-3, with a possible D match to TRBD1 (6 bases). The germline V and J ends were trimmed by 4 bases and 2 bases, with 11 bases remaining between them. This CDR3 comprises 14 residues. The germline gives CDR1 SGHRS, CDR2 YFSETQ. DNA of the CDR3: TGCGCCAGCAGCGGGGGCCTCATCACAGATACGCAGTATTTT. Its translation is CASSGGLITDTQYF.

The chain uses TRBV2 and TRBJ1-3; 10 bases match TRBD1. Germline V gives CDR1 SNHLY, CDR2 FYNNEI. The CDR3 consists of 15 residues. V trimming: 8 bases; J trimming: 4 bases; junction bases outside the gene matches: 8. CDR3 DNA: TGTGCCAGCGGGGGGACAGGGGCGCCCGGAAACACCATATATTTT. It codes for CASGGTGAPGNTIYF.

The V and J genes are TRBV11-2 and TRBJ2-1; D is uncertain. V was shortened by 3 bases and J by 11 bases, with 8 bases between the two germline ends. Germline V CDR1 and CDR2: SGHAT, FQNNGV. The length of the CDR3 is 11 residues. DNA of the CDR3: TGTGCCAGCAGCTTGTCGGACCAGCAGTTCTTC. Protein sequence: CASSLSDQQFF.

The CDR3 DNA is TGTGCCAGCAGCCCTGGGACATTCCCCTACGAGCAGTACTTC. It is translated as CASSPGTFPYEQYF. This chain links TRBV3-1 (or the pseudogene TRBV3-2) with TRBJ2-7, with D perhaps TRBD1 (6 bases). This CDR3 region has 14 residues. The V gene's germline CDR1 is LGHDT and CDR2 YNNKEL (reference sequence). The ends were cut back, 4 bases at V and 2 bases at J, with 12 bases in the middle.

V usage is TRBV18 and J usage is TRBJ1-1; no clear D. CDR1 is KGHSH, CDR2 LQKENI, per germline. The V gene lost 5 bases and the J gene lost 5 bases, with 18 bases spanning the gap. The CDR3 covers 15 residues. The CDR3 DNA reads TGTGCCAGCTCATTCAACGGTCGGGGAGGGACTGAAGCTTTCTTT. Its translation: CASSFNGRGGTEAFF. Together with reference TRBV18 and TRBJ1-1, the CDR3 gives the full variable domain: NAGVMQNPRHLVRRRGQEARLRCSPMKGHSHVYWYRQLPEEGLKFMVYLQKENIIDESGMPKERFSAEFPKEGPSILRIQQVVRGDSAAYFCASSFNGRGGTEAFFGQGTRLTVV.

This clone was detected once. The rearrangement links TRBV13 to TRBJ1-2; the D gene is possibly TRBD1 (6 bases). The CDR3 sequence is 14 residues long. The V end lost 3 bases, the J end lost 4 bases, and 12 bases lay between the germline ends. The germline V gene has CDR1 PRHDT and CDR2 FYEKMQ (reference sequence). The CDR3 region has the DNA TGTGCCAGCAGCTTCGACCTCAGGGGCTATGGCTACACCTTC. It specifies CASSFDLRGYGYTF.

The genes are TRBV12-3 or TRBV12-4 and TRBJ2-5; perhaps TRBD2 as D (6 bases). V lost 3 bases to trimming and J lost 5 bases, with 10 bases between them. The length of the CDR3 is 13 residues. CDR3 protein: CASSLGGAETQYF. In DNA form, the CDR3 reads TGTGCCAGCAGTTTGGGAGGTGCGGAGACCCAGTACTTC.

The V and J genes are TRBV7-2 and TRBJ2-1, with D maybe TRBD1 (6 bases). Germline lookup yields CDR1 SGHTA and CDR2 FQGNSA. This CDR3 is 15 amino acids long. V lost 2 bases to trimming and J lost 2 bases, with 10 bases between them. The CDR3: CASSLREGAYNEQFF. DNA for the CDR3: TGTGCCAGCAGCTTACGCGAGGGGGCCTACAATGAGCAGTTCTTC.

The rearrangement joins TRBV19 to TRBJ1-1; D uncertain. V was clipped by 4 bases and J by 4 bases, with 10 bases between them. Germline CDR1 is LNHDA and CDR2 is SQIVND (reference sequence). This CDR3 contains 13 residues. The chain's CDR3 is CASSTQKGTEAFF. The CDR3 nucleotides are TGTGCCAGTAGTACACAGAAGGGCACTGAAGCTTTCTTT.

The chain uses TRBV27 and TRBJ2-3, with 7 bases aligning to TRBD2. Germline loops: CDR1 MNHEY, CDR2 SMNVEV (reference sequence). Trimming at V came to 6 bases and at J to 3 bases, leaving 6 bases not matched to a gene. This CDR3 spans 14 amino acids. The DNA of the CDR3 is TGTGCCAGCAGAAAGAGGGAGGGGACAGATACGCAGTATTTT. Amino acid sequence: CASRKREGTDTQYF.